Listed here is a single TCR beta chain. Its target is not known. The data derive from a study of T cell responses to AZD1222 COVID-19 vaccine. General study results and limits: Dominant CD4 TCR responses targeted spike regions 160-218 and 743-854. Following two doses of AZD1222, Spike-specific TCR breadth and depth rose. Most donors were white British, females outnumbered males, and clonal diversity was possibly underestimated.

Trimming left V 3 bases short and J 0 bases short, with 8 bases between. Germline V CDR1 and CDR2: MNHEY, SMNVEV (reference sequence). The CDR3 length is 14 residues. Clones were read by immunoSEQ multiplex PCR, and TCRdb kept only the in-frame ones, dropping some. The sample gives about 120,000 clones, 92% of which show up once; 14% to 15% is in the top ten. Source: peripheral blood, taken on day 0 of AZD1222 vaccination. The sequence was collected from an adult in good health. The genes are TRBV27 and TRBJ2-5; D call uncertain. The CDR3 DNA is TGTGCCAGCAGTTTCGTGGGGTACCAAGAGACCCAGTACTTC. The encoded protein is CASSFVGYQETQYF.